This T cell receptor (beta chain) came from a study of blood T cell repertoires in COVID-19. Study in general: From T cells, B-cell-depleted T cells, or PBMCs came the material, which was cDNA or gDNA.

Ages ranged from roughly 18 to 100 years, with residence in 24 US areas. Symptom resolution, clearance, or two negative PCRs marked donors in Cohort 3 as recovered. As originally analysed: Estimates of nucleated cell counts were drawn from the amplification of reference gene primers. Sequenced by immunoSEQ multiplex PCR; TCRdb stores in-frame clones only, minus some. The D gene and trimming were derived from the DNA, and the V and J assignments and clone size from that table. The sample includes approximately 300,000 clones, approximately 83% of them seen just once. What was sequenced was PBMCs or T cells enriched from blood (not recorded which). The TCR comes from a woman aged 25 to 45 who had recovered from COVID-19.

DNA of the CDR3: TGTGCCAGCAGCGTAAACCAGGGGGCTTCTGGGGCCAACGTCCTGACTTTC. Protein product: CASSVNQGASGANVLTF. The chain is built from TRBV9 and TRBJ2-6; TRBD1 matches at 8 bases. Germline values: CDR1 SGDLS, CDR2 YYNGEE. The CDR3 runs 17 residues. V gave up 1 base and J gave up 1 base; unmatched junction bases: 4.